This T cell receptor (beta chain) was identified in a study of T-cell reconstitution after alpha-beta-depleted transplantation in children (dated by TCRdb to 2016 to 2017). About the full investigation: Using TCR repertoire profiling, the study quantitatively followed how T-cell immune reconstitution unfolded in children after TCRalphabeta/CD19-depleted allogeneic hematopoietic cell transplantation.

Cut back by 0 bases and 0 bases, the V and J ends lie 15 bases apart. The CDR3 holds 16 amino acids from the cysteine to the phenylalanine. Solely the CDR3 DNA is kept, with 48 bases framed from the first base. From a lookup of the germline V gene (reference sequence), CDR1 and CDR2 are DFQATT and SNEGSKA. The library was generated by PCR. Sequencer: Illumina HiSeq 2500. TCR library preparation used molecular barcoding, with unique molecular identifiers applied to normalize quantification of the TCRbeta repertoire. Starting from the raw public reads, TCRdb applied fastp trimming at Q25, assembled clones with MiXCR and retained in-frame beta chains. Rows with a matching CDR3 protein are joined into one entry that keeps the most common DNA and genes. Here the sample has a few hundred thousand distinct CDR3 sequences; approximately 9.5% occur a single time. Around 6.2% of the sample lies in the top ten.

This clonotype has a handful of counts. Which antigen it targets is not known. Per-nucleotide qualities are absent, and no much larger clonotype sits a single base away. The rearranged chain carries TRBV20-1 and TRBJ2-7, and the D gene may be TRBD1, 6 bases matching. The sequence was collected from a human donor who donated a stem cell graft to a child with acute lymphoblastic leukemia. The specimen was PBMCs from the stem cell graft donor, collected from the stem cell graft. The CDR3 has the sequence CSARDEEDSYSYEQYF. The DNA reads TGCAGTGCTAGAGACGAGGAGGACAGCTACTCCTACGAGCAGTACTTC.